This T cell receptor beta chain was observed in a study of T cells in localized non-small cell lung cancer. Points from the study as a whole: When the top 100 tumor clones were examined, a median approximately 54 of them also appeared in the adjacent lung, which was paired and uninvolved. Increased T cell density in blood showed an association with longer overall survival. Measurement of T cell clonality placed uninvolved adjacent lung highest, above the level in tumor.

Method: immunoSEQ multiplex PCR; TCRdb's copy keeps in-frame clones and lacks some. The sample contains 5,000 to 6,500 clones, under 30% of which appear only once. The ends lost 4 bases at V and 3 bases at J; junction bases unmatched: 9. The CDR3 has 15 residues. Germline loops: CDR1 LNHDA, CDR2 SQIVND (reference sequence). Worth noting for this clone: Its antigen is not known.

This receptor was identified in a female donor older than 55 with stage I lung adenocarcinoma. The V call is TRBV19, the J call TRBJ2-7; 7 bases fit TRBD1. Sequenced material: lung tumor tissue, taken before any cancer treatment. The CDR3 loop reads CASSNRWTGSYEQYF. In DNA form, the CDR3 reads TGTGCCAGTAGTAATCGATGGACAGGTAGCTACGAGCAGTACTTC.